This T cell receptor beta chain emerged from a study of control samples from healthy donors and cancer patients. This clone showed up just a few times. Profiled with immunoSEQ multiplex PCR; TCRdb holds only in-frame clones, not every one. The table shows about 130,000 clones, with around nine tenths occurring only once. The CDR3 is made up of 13 amino acids. CDR1 MNHEY and CDR2 SVGAGI come from the germline V gene. Between the trimmed V and J ends, which lost 6 bases and 1 base, there was a span of 8 bases. This rearrangement joins TRBV6-5 to TRBJ2-3; a possible D gene is TRBD2 (5 bases). Sequenced input: blood. The receptor was isolated from a man younger than 35 in good health. CDR3 nucleotides: TGTGCCAGCAGCCCAGCGGGCACAGATACGCAGTATTTT. Amino acid sequence: CASSPAGTDTQYF.